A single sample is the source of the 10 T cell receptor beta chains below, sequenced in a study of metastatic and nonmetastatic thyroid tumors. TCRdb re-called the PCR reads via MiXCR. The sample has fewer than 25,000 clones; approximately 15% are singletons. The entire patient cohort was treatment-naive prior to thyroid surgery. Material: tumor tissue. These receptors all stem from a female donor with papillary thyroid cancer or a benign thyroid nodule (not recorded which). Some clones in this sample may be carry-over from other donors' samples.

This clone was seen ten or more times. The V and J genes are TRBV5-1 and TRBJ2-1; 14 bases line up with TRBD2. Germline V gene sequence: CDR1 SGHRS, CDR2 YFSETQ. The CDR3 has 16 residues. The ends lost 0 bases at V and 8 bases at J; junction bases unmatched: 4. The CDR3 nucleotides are TGCGCCAGCAGCTTGGGGGGACTAGCGGGAGCCGATGAGCAGTTCTTC. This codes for CASSLGGLAGADEQFF.

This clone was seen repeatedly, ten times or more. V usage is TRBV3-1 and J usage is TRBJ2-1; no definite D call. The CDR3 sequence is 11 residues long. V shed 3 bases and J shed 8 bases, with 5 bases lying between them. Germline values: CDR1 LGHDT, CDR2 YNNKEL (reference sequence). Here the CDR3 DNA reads TGTGCCAGCAGCCATAGGGATGAGCAGTTCTTC. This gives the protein CASSHRDEQFF.

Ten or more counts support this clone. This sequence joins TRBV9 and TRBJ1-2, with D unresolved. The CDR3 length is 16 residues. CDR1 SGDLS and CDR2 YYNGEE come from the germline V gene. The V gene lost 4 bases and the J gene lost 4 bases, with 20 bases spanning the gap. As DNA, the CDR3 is TGTGCCAGCAGCCCTAGCCGCAGAGGGTTCAGCTATGGCTACACCTTC. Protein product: CASSPSRRGFSYGYTF.

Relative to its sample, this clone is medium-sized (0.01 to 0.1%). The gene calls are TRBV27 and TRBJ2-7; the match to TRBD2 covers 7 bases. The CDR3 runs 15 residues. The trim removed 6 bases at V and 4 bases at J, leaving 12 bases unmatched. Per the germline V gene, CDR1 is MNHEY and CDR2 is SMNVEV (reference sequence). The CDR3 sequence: CASSKVPGGGYEQYF. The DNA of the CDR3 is TGTGCCAGCAGCAAGGTCCCGGGAGGAGGTTACGAGCAGTACTTC.

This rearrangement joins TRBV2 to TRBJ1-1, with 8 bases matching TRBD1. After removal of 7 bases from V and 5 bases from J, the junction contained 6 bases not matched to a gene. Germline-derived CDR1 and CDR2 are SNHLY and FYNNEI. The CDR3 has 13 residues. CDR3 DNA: TGTGCCAGCATTCCAGGGGGCAGTACTGAAGCTTTCTTT. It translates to CASIPGGSTEAFF.

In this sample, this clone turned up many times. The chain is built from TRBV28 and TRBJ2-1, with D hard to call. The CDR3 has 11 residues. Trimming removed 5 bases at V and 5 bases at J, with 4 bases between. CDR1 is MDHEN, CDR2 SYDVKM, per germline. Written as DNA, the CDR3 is TGTGCCAGCAGTGGGAACAATGAGCAGTTCTTC. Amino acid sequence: CASSGNNEQFF.

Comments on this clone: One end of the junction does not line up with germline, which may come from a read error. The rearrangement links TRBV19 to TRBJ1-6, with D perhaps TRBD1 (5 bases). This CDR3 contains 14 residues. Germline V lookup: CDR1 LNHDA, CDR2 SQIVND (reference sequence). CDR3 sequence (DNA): TGTGCCAGTAGTATCAGAGGGGCCAGTTCACACCTCCACTTT. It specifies CASSIRGASSHLHF.

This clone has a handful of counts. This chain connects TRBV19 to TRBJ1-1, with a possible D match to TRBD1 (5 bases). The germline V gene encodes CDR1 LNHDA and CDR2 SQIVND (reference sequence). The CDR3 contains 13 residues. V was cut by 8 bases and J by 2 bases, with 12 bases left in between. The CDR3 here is CASRKQGNTEAFF. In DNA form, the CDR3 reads TGTGCCAGTCGTAAGCAGGGTAACACTGAAGCTTTCTTT. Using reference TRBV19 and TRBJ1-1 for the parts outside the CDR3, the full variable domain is DGGITQSPKYLFRKEGQNVTLSCEQNLNHDAMYWYRQDPGQGLRLIYYSQIVNDFQKGDIAEGYSVSREKKESFPLTVTSAQKNPTAFYLCASRKQGNTEAFFGQGTRLTVV.

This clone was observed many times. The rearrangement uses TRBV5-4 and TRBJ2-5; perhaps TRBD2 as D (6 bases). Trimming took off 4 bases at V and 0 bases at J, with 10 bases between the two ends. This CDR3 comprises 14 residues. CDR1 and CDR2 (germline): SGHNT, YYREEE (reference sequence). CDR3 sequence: CASSRRLDQETQYF. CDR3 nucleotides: TGTGCCAGCAGCCGAAGACTAGACCAAGAGACCCAGTACTTC. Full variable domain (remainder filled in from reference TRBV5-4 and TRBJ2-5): ETGVTQSPTHLIKTRGQQVTLRCSSQSGHNTVSWYQQALGQGPQFIFQYYREEENGRGNFPPRFSGLQFPNYSSELNVNALELDDSALYLCASSRRLDQETQYFGPGTRLLVL.

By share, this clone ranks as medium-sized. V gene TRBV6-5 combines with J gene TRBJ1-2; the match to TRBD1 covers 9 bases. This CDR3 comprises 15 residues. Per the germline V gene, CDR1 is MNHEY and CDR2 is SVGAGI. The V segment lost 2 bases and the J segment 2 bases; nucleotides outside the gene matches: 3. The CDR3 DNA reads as TGTGCCAGCAGTTACCAGGGGACAGGGAACTATGGCTACACCTTC. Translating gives CASSYQGTGNYGYTF.